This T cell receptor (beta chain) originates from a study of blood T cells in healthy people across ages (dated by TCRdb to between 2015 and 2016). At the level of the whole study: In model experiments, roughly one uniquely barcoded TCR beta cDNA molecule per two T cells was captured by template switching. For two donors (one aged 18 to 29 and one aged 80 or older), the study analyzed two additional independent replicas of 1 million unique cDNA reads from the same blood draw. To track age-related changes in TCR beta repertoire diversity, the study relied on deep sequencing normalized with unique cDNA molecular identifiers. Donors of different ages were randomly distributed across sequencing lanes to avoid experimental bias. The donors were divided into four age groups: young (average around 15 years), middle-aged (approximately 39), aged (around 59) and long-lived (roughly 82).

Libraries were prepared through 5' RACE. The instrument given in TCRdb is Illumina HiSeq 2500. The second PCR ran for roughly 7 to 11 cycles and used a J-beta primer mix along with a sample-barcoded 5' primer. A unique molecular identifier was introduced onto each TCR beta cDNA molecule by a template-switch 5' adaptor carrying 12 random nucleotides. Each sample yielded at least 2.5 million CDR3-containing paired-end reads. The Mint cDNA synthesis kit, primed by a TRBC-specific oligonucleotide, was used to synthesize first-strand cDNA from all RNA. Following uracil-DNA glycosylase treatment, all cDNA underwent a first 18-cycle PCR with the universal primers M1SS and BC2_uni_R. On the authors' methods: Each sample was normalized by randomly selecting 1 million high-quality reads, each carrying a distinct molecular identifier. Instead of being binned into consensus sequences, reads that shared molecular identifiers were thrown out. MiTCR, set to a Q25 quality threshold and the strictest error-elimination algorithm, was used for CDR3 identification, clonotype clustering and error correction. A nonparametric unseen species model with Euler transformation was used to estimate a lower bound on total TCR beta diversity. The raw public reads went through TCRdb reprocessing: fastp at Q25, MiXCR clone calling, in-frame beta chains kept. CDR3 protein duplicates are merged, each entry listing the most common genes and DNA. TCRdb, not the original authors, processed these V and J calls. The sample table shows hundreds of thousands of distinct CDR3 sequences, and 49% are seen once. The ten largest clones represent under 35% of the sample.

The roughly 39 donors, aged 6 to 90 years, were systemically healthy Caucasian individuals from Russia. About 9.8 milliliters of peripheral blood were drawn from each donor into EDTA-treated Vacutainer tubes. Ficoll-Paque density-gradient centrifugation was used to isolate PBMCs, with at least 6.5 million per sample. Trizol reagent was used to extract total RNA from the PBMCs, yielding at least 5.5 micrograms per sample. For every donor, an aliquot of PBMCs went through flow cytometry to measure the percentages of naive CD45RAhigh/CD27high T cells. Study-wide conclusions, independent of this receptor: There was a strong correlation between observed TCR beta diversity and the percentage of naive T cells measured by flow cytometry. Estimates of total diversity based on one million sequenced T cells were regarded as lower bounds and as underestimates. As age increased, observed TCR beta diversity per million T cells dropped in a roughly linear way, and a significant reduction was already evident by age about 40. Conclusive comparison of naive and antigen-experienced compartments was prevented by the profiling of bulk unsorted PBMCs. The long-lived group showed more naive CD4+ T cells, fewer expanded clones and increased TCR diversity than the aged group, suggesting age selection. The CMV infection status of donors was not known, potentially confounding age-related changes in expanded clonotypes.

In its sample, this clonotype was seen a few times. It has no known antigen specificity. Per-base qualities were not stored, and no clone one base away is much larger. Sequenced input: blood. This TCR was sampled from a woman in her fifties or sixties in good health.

Here the CDR3 is given as CASSRQKDSKETQYF. The DNA sequence is given as TGTGCCAGCAGTCGTCAGAAAGACAGCAAAGAGACCCAGTACTTC. The chain links TRBV4-2 with TRBJ2-5, with TRBD1 tentatively as D gene (5 bases match). The CDR3 spans 15 residues, from the cysteine through the phenylalanine. Of all the DNA, just the CDR3 is kept, 45 bases in frame from base 1. The germline V gene gives CDR1 as LGHNA and CDR2 as YNFKEQ. The trim is 6 bases for V and 3 bases for J, with a gap of 17 bases between the germline ends.